This TCR beta chain appears in the sequencing data of a study of cytomegalovirus exposure and HLA in healthy donors. The CDR3 consists of 15 residues. CDR1 and CDR2 from the germline V gene are SGHTA and FQGNSA. V lost 0 bases, J lost 4 bases, and 12 bases lay in between. PCR involved 60 Vbeta and 13 Jbeta primers. Measured with immunoSEQ multiplex PCR; TCRdb has only the in-frame clones, and not every one. The top ten clones hold around 4.3% of a sample with fewer than 200,000 clones, 80% of them seen once. The sequencing sample was made of PBMCs. The clonotype was recovered from a woman aged 45-59 years in good health and CMV-seropositive. V is TRBV7-2 and J is TRBJ1-2; no clear D. The CDR3 spells CASSLAGSEVYGYTF. CDR3 coding DNA: TGTGCCAGCAGCTTAGCGGGGTCGGAGGTCTATGGCTACACCTTC.